Shown below are 28 T cell receptor beta chains from a single sample sequenced in a study of blood T cell repertoires in COVID-19. Here immunoSEQ multiplex PCR was the method, and the copy in TCRdb shows in-frame clones only, minus some. Of roughly 170,000 clones listed, roughly 80% were seen once; the top ten hold 5.6%. Source material: PBMCs or T cells enriched from blood (not recorded which). The receptors come from a woman between 40 and 55 years old with acute COVID-19.

The genes are TRBV30 and TRBJ1-6, with D perhaps matching TRBD1 (5 bases). The CDR3 sequence is 14 residues long. CDR1 GTSNPN and CDR2 SVGIG come from the germline V gene (reference sequence). V lost 5 bases and J 3 bases, leaving 11 bases between the germline ends. The CDR3 loop reads CAWSEGRYNSPLHF. As DNA, the CDR3 is TGTGCCTGGTCGGAGGGACGCTATAATTCACCCCTCCACTTT.

The V call is TRBV3-1 (or the pseudogene TRBV3-2), the J call TRBJ2-7; 7 bases map to TRBD2. Trimming took 4 bases from V and 0 from J; bases not matched to a gene: 6. Per the germline V gene, CDR1 is LGHDT and CDR2 is YNNKEL (reference sequence). The CDR3 contains 15 residues. CDR3 amino acids: CASSPAASGSYEQYF. The CDR3 region has the DNA TGTGCCAGCAGCCCCGCCGCTAGCGGCTCCTACGAGCAGTACTTC.

This chain joins TRBV9 and TRBJ1-6; D possibly corresponds to TRBD1 (5 bases). The CDR3 sequence is 16 residues long. CDR1 is SGDLS and CDR2 is YYNGEE in the germline V gene. V shed 0 bases and J shed 5 bases, with 12 bases lying between them. CDR3 sequence: CASSVGSGGNNSPLHF. CDR3 sequence (DNA): TGTGCCAGCAGCGTAGGGTCTGGGGGGAATAATTCACCCCTCCACTTT.

The chain carries TRBV18 and TRBJ2-3, with D unresolved. Trimming removed 0 bases from V and 1 base from J, with 11 bases in between. The germline CDR1 and CDR2 sequences are KGHSH and LQKENI. CDR3 length: 16 amino acids. The CDR3 spells CASSPPPSARTDTQYF. As DNA, the CDR3 is TGTGCCAGCTCACCACCACCCAGCGCCCGCACAGATACGCAGTATTTT. Based on the CDR3 plus reference TRBV18 and TRBJ2-3, the full variable domain is NAGVMQNPRHLVRRRGQEARLRCSPMKGHSHVYWYRQLPEEGLKFMVYLQKENIIDESGMPKERFSAEFPKEGPSILRIQQVVRGDSAAYFCASSPPPSARTDTQYFGPGTRLTVL.

The J gene is TRBJ1-2, the V gene TRBV3-1 (or the pseudogene TRBV3-2); TRBD1 is a possible D gene (6 bases). Germline V CDR1 and CDR2: LGHDT, YNNKEL (reference sequence). This CDR3 comprises 14 residues. The germline V and J ends were trimmed by 3 bases and 4 bases, with 12 bases remaining between them. The CDR3 is CASSQASGVYGYTF. In DNA, the CDR3 is TGTGCCAGCAGCCAGGCCTCAGGGGTCTATGGCTACACCTTC.

The CDR3 DNA reads as TGTGCCAGCGGGAGAGGAAGCACCGGGGAGCTGTTTTTT. Translating gives CASGRGSTGELFF. The gene calls are TRBV19 and TRBJ2-2; a possible D gene is TRBD2 (6 bases). The length of the CDR3 is 13 residues. The germline gives CDR1 LNHDA, CDR2 SQIVND (reference sequence). V lost 9 bases to trimming and J lost 4 bases, with 12 bases between them.

The genes are TRBV10-1 and TRBJ2-7; TRBD2 aligns across 7 bases. The CDR3 is 13 amino acids. The V and J ends lost 2 bases and 4 bases, in that order; junction bases with no gene match: 2. The germline V gene has CDR1 WNHNN and CDR2 SYGVQD (reference sequence). In DNA, the CDR3 is TGCGCCAGCAGTGAGGGGGAGGGATACGAGCAGTACGTC. Translated, it gives CASSEGEGYEQYV.

The J gene is TRBJ2-3, the V gene TRBV11-2; 12 nucleotides align to TRBD2. Germline values: CDR1 SGHAT, CDR2 FQNNGV. The J segment lost 1 base and the V segment lost 0 bases, leaving 8 bases of the junction unmatched. The CDR3 has 19 residues. CDR3 DNA: TGTGCCAGCAGCTTAGAGGGTCTAGCGGGAGGGCGGGGCACAGATACGCAGTATTTT. Translated, it gives CASSLEGLAGGRGTDTQYF.

V and J are TRBV5-4 and TRBJ2-1; 8 bases agree with TRBD1. The CDR3 totals 15 residues. Germline V CDR1 and CDR2: SGHNT, YYREEE (reference sequence). The trim removed 3 bases at V and 2 bases at J, leaving 4 bases unmatched. The CDR3 nucleotides read TGTGCCAGCAGCTGGACAGGGAGGCCCTACAATGAGCAGTTCTTC. It translates to CASSWTGRPYNEQFF.

The chain uses TRBV7-3 and TRBJ2-7; no reliable D call. Trimming shortened V by 2 bases and J by 2 bases, and 13 bases separated the two germline ends. The CDR3 has 15 residues. The germline V gene encodes CDR1 SGHTA and CDR2 FQGTGA. This CDR3 reads CASSLYRVAPYEQYF. In DNA form, the CDR3 reads TGTGCCAGCAGCTTATACCGGGTAGCTCCCTACGAGCAGTACTTC.

This clone was recorded a few times. The V gene is TRBV5-1, the J gene TRBJ2-7, with a tentative D call TRBD1 (6 bases). Germline V gene lookup returns CDR1 SGHRS and CDR2 YFSETQ. Trimming removed 3 bases from V and 0 bases from J, with 25 bases in between. The CDR3 is 19 residues long. Written as DNA, the CDR3 is TGCGCCAGCAGCTCCCTAGGGGAGCAGGGGCCCTTTAGCTCCTACGAGCAGTACTTC. Protein product: CASSSLGEQGPFSSYEQYF.

Comment on this clone: A junction boundary mismatches the germline segment, possibly from a read error. The chain recombines TRBV19 with TRBJ1-5; no clear D. The V gene's germline CDR1 is LNHDA and CDR2 SQIVND (reference sequence). The CDR3 has 15 amino acids. The DNA for the CDR3 is TGTGCCAGTAGTATTTTCGGGGAGGGCAATCAGTCCCAGCATTTT. It specifies CASSIFGEGNQSQHF. Supplemented by reference TRBV19 and TRBJ1-5, the full variable domain reads DGGITQSPKYLFRKEGQNVTLSCEQNLNHDAMYWYRQDPGQGLRLIYYSQIVNDFQKGDIAEGYSVSREKKESFPLTVTSAQKNPTAFYLCASSIFGEGNQSQHFGDGTRLSIL.

The chain is built from TRBV13 and TRBJ1-2, with TRBD1 matching 10 bases. CDR1 and CDR2 from the germline V gene are PRHDT and FYEKMQ (reference sequence). Trimming removed 3 bases from V and 6 bases from J; junction bases left unmatched: 4. This CDR3 contains 14 residues. The CDR3, as DNA: TGTGCCAGCAGCTTCCGGGACAGGGGAGATGGCTACACCTTC. Its protein product is CASSFRDRGDGYTF.

V is TRBV5-5 and J is TRBJ1-6; TRBD1 is a possible D gene (5 bases). The V end was cut by 0 bases, the J end by 2 bases, with 6 bases between. CDR3 size: 15 residues. Germline CDR1 SGHKS, CDR2 YYEKEE (reference sequence). In DNA, the CDR3 is TGTGCCAGCAGCTTGGGCAGGGCCTATAATTCACCCCTCCACTTT. Protein: CASSLGRAYNSPLHF.

The genes are TRBV13 and TRBJ2-3; D might be TRBD2 (6 bases). The germline CDR1 and CDR2 sequences are PRHDT and FYEKMQ (reference sequence). This CDR3 comprises 15 residues. V lost 3 bases and J lost 0, with 10 bases in between. The CDR3 DNA reads as TGTGCCAGCAGCTTCTACGGGACTAGCACAGATACGCAGTATTTT. This encodes CASSFYGTSTDTQYF.

In this sample, this clone turned up once. This chain joins TRBV3-1 (or the pseudogene TRBV3-2) and TRBJ2-7; a weak D match, TRBD1 (6 bases). Looked up from germline, CDR1 is LGHDT and CDR2 is YNNKEL (reference sequence). This CDR3 contains 14 residues. V was clipped by 5 bases and J by 0 bases, with 11 bases between them. The DNA of the CDR3 is TGTGCCAGCAGCACCCAGGGGAGCTCCTACGAGCAGTACTTC. Encoded protein: CASSTQGSSYEQYF.

This chain links TRBV18 with TRBJ1-1; TRBD1 aligns across 9 bases. Germline values: CDR1 KGHSH, CDR2 LQKENI. Trimming took 2 bases from V and 7 from J; bases not matched to a gene: 11. The CDR3 runs to 16 residues. The CDR3 is CASSPNLDRGRGEAFF. The CDR3 coding sequence is TGTGCCAGCTCACCAAACCTTGACAGGGGGAGGGGTGAAGCTTTCTTT.

This clone has at least ten counts. This chain joins TRBV30 and TRBJ1-2; D uncertain. Germline assignment: CDR1 GTSNPN and CDR2 SVGIG (reference sequence). Trimming took off 0 bases at V and 10 bases at J, with 12 bases between the two ends. This CDR3 comprises 12 residues. The CDR3: CAWSVHWGDYTF. In nucleotides, the CDR3 is TGTGCCTGGAGTGTACACTGGGGAGACTACACCTTC.

This clone was counted once. The J gene is TRBJ2-7, the V gene TRBV5-5; perhaps TRBD2 as D (6 bases). From germline, CDR1 is SGHKS and CDR2 YYEKEE (reference sequence). Trimming shortened V by 4 bases and J by 4 bases, and 15 bases separated the two germline ends. CDR3 length equals 14 residues. The CDR3 sequence: CASSRSGTSYEQYF. The CDR3, as DNA: TGTGCCAGCAGCCGATCCGGGACTTCTTACGAGCAGTACTTC.

V usage is TRBV7-6 and J usage is TRBJ2-1; a weak D match, TRBD1 (5 bases). Per germline, CDR1 SGHVS and CDR2 FNYEAQ. The V end lost 5 bases, the J end lost 2 bases, and 13 bases lay between the germline ends. The CDR3 consists of 15 residues. The CDR3 sequence: CASSPVLGAYNEQFF. The DNA of the CDR3 is TGTGCCAGCAGCCCGGTTTTAGGGGCCTACAATGAGCAGTTCTTC.

This chain connects TRBV6-4 to TRBJ1-3, with 9 bases lining up with TRBD1. CDR3 size: 15 residues. Germline V gene data show CDR1 as MRHNA and CDR2 as SNTAGT. The junction had 5 bases not matched to a gene; V was cut back by 6 bases and J by 2 bases. DNA for the CDR3: TGTGCCAGCAGGGGGACAGGGACCACTGGAAACACCATATATTTT. It codes for CASRGTGTTGNTIYF.

J is TRBJ2-2 and V is TRBV15; 13 bases line up with TRBD2. Trimming removed 2 bases from V and 7 bases from J; junction bases left unmatched: 7. This CDR3 is 17 amino acids long. Germline CDR1 is LNHNV and CDR2 is YYDKDF (reference sequence). CDR3 sequence: CATSRRTSGRAVGELFF. The CDR3, as DNA: TGTGCCACCAGCAGACGAACTAGCGGGAGGGCCGTCGGGGAGCTGTTTTTT.

This clone was observed a handful of times. The chain uses TRBV3-1 (or the pseudogene TRBV3-2) and TRBJ1-5; the D is unclear. CDR1 and CDR2 from the germline V gene are LGHDT and YNNKEL (reference sequence). The CDR3 length is 15 residues. Trimming took 4 bases from V and 6 from J, leaving 16 bases between them. Written as DNA, the CDR3 is TGTGCCAGCAGCCCAACGCTGAGAGGGAGTCAGCCCCAGCATTTT. Its protein is CASSPTLRGSQPQHF.

The chain combines TRBV2 with TRBJ2-3, with D maybe TRBD1 (5 bases). The CDR3 contains 14 residues. Trimming left V 5 bases short and J 4 bases short, with 13 bases between. Germline assignment: CDR1 SNHLY and CDR2 FYNNEI. Here the CDR3 reads CASSPGMMADTQYF. The CDR3 coding sequence is TGTGCCAGCAGTCCAGGGATGATGGCAGATACGCAGTATTTT.

The chain uses TRBV5-1 and TRBJ2-2, with 10 bases matching TRBD2. This CDR3 is built from 17 residues. Germline V gives CDR1 SGHRS, CDR2 YFSETQ. V shed 4 bases, J shed 4 bases, and the junction held 10 bases outside the gene matches. CDR3 nucleotides: TGCGCCAGCAGCCTCTCTCTAGCGGGAGAAGTCACCGGGGAGCTGTTTTTT. Its protein is CASSLSLAGEVTGELFF.

The V call is TRBV15, the J call TRBJ2-7, with 7 bases matching TRBD1. This CDR3 is 14 amino acids long. Germline V gene data show CDR1 as LNHNV and CDR2 as YYDKDF (reference sequence). The ends lost 0 bases at V and 3 bases at J; junction bases unmatched: 2. The CDR3 spells CATSREGGGYEQYF. CDR3 bases: TGTGCCACCAGCAGAGAAGGGGGCGGCTACGAGCAGTACTTC. The whole variable domain, remainder taken from reference TRBV15 and TRBJ2-7, is DAMVIQNPRYQVTQFGKPVTLSCSQTLNHNVMYWYQQKSSQAPKLLFHYYDKDFNNEADTPDNFQSRRPNTSFCFLDIRSPGLGDTAMYLCATSREGGGYEQYFGPGTRLTVT.

This chain joins TRBV5-4 and TRBJ2-6, with TRBD1 matching 10 bases. Trimming cost V 3 bases and J 0 bases; bases outside gene matches: 3. Germline V gene lookup returns CDR1 SGHNT and CDR2 YYREEE (reference sequence). The CDR3 runs to 17 residues. In nucleotides, the CDR3 is TGTGCCAGCAGCTCCGGGACAGGGGTCTCTGGGGCCAACGTCCTGACTTTC. It yields the protein CASSSGTGVSGANVLTF.

This clone was counted a single time. The rearrangement uses TRBV21-1 and TRBJ1-1; the tabulated D call, TRBD1, remains unverified against the DNA. TRBV21-1 is annotated as a pseudogene. The CDR3 is 15 residues long. CDR3 DNA: TGTGCCAGCAGTCACGAGGGACAGTTGAACACTGAAGCTTTCTTT. Translated: CASSHEGQLNTEAFF.